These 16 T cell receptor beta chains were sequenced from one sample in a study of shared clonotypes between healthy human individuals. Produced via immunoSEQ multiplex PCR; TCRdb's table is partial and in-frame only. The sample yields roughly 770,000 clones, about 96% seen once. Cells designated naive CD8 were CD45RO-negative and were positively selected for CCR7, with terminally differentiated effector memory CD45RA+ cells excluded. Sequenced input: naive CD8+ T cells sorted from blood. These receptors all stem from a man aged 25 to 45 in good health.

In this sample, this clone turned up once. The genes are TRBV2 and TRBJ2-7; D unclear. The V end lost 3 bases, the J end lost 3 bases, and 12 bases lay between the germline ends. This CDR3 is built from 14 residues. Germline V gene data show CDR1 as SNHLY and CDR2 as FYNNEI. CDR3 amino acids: CASSEAPFGYEQYF. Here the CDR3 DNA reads TGTGCCAGCAGTGAGGCACCGTTTGGCTACGAGCAGTACTTC.

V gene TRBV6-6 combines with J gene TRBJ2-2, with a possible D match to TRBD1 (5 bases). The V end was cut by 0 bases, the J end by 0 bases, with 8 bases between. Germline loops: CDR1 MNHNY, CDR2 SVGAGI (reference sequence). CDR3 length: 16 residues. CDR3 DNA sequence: TGTGCCAGCAGTTACTCATCAGGGTCGAACACCGGGGAGCTGTTTTTT. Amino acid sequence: CASSYSSGSNTGELFF.

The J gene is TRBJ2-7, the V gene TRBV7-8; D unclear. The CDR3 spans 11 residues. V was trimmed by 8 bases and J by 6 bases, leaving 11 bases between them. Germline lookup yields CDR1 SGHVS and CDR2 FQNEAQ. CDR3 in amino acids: CASGPWGEQYF. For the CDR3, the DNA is TGTGCCAGCGGCCCATGGGGCGAGCAGTACTTC.

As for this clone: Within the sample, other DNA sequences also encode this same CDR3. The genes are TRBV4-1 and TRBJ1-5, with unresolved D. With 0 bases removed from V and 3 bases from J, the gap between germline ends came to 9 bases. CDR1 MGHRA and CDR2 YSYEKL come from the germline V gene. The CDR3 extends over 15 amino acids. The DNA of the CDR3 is TGCGCCAGCAGCCAAGATATAGGGTCCAATCAGCCCCAGCATTTT. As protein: CASSQDIGSNQPQHF.

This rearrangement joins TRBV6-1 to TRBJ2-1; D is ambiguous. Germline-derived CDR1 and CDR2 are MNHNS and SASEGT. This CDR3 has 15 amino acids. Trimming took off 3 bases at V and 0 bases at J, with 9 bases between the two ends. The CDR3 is CASSDRASSYNEQFF. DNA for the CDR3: TGTGCCAGCAGTGATCGGGCGAGCTCCTACAATGAGCAGTTCTTC.

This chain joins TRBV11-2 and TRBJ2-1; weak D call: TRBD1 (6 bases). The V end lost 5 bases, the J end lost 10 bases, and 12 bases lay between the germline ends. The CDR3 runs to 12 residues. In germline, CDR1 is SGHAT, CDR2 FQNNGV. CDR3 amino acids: CASSPRRGEQFF. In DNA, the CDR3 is TGTGCCAGCAGCCCCAGAAGGGGGGAGCAGTTCTTC.

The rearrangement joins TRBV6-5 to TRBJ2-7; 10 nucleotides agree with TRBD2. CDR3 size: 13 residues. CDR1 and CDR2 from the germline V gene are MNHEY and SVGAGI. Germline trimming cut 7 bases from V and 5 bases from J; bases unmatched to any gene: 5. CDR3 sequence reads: CASNLAGDNEQYF. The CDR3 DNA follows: TGTGCCAGCAATCTAGCGGGAGACAACGAGCAGTACTTC.

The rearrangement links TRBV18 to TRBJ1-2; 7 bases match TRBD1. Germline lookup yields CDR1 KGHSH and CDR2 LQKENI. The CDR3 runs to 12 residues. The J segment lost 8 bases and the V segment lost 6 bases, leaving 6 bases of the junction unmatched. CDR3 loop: CASSPDRNGYTF. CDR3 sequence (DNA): TGTGCCAGCTCTCCGGACAGGAACGGCTACACCTTC.

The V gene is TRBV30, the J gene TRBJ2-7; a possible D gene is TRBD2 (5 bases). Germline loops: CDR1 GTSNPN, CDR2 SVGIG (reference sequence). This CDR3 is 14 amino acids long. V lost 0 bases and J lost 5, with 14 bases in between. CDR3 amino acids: CAWSVLARLDEQYF. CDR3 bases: TGTGCCTGGAGTGTTTTAGCGAGGCTCGACGAGCAGTACTTC.

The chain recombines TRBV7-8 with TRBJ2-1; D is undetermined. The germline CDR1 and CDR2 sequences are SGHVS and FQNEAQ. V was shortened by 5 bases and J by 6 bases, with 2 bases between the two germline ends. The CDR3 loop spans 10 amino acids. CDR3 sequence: CASSTNEQFF. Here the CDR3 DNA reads TGTGCCAGCAGCACCAATGAGCAGTTCTTC. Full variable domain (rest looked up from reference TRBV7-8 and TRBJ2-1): GAGVSQSPRYKVAKRGQDVALRCDPISGHVSLFWYQQALGQGPEFLTYFQNEAQLDKSGLPSDRFFAERPEGSVSTLKIQRTQQEDSAVYLCASSTNEQFFGPGTRLTVL.

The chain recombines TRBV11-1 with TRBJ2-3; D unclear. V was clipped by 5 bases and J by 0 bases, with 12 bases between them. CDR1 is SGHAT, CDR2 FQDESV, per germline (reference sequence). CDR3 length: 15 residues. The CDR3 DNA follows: TGTGCCAGCAGCCTTGGGCAGGTGAGCACAGATACGCAGTATTTT. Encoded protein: CASSLGQVSTDTQYF.

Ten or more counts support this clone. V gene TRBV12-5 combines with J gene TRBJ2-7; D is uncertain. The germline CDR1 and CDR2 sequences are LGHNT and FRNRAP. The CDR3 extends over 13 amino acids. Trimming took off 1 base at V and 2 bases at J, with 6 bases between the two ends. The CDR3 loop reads CASGLDGPYEQYF. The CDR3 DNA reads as TGTGCTAGTGGTTTGGACGGTCCCTACGAGCAGTACTTC.

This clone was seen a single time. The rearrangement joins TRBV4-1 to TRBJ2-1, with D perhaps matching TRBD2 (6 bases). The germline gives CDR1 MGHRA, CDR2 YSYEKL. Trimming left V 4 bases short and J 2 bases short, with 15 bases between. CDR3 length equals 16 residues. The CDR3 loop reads CASSPEERATYNEQFF. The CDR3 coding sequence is TGCGCCAGCAGCCCAGAGGAGCGGGCAACCTACAATGAGCAGTTCTTC.

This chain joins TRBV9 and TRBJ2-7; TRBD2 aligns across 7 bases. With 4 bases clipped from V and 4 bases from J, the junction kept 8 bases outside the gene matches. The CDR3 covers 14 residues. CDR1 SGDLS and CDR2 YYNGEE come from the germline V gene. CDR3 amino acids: CASSLSGTMYEQYF. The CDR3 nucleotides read TGTGCCAGCAGCTTATCGGGGACTATGTACGAGCAGTACTTC. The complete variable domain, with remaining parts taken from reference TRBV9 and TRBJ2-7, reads DSGVTQTPKHLITATGQRVTLRCSPRSGDLSVYWYQQSLDQGLQFLIQYYNGEERAKGNILERFSAQQFPDLHSELNLSSLELGDSALYFCASSLSGTMYEQYFGPGTRLTVT.

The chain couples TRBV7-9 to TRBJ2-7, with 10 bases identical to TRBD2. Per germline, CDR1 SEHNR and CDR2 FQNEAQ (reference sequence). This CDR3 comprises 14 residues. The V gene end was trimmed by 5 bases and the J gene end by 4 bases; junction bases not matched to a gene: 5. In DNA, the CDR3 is TGTGCCAGCAGCGACCCGGGACTAGCGTACGAGCAGTACTTC. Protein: CASSDPGLAYEQYF.

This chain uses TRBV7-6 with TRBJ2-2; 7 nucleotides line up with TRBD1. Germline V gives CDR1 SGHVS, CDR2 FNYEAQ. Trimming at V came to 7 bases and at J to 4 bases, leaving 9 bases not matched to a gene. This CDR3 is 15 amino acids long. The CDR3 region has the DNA TGTGCCAGCACCACCGGGACAGCTAGCACCGGGGAGCTGTTTTTT. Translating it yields CASTTGTASTGELFF. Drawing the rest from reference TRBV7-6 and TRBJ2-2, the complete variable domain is GAGVSQSPRYKVTKRGQDVALRCDPISGHVSLYWYRQALGQGPEFLTYFNYEAQQDKSGLPNDRFSAERPEGSISTLTIQRTEQRDSAMYRCASTTGTASTGELFFGEGSRLTVL.